This entry concerns a single TCR beta chain. Its antigen is currently unknown. Sequencing used immunoSEQ multiplex PCR; TCRdb keeps in-frame clones, though not all of them. The repertoire includes some 140,000 clones, around 84% of them detected once, and roughly 4.3% sits in the top ten. The entry originates in a study of T cell responses to AZD1222 COVID-19 vaccine. The overall study: Pooled in the analysis were second doses at about 4 or about 12 weeks.

Findings and caveats of the study: Unmutated variant regions reportedly attract nearly half of all spike-specific TCRs.

Germline-derived CDR1 and CDR2 are MDHEN and SYDVKM. The V gene lost 3 bases and the J gene lost 2 bases, with 11 bases spanning the gap. The CDR3 loop spans 15 amino acids. This receptor was identified in an adult in good health. This chain joins TRBV28 and TRBJ1-5; a possible D gene is TRBD1 (5 bases). Sample: peripheral blood, taken on day 0 of AZD1222 vaccination. CDR3 sequence: CASSFQGGGNQPQHF. CDR3 DNA sequence: TGTGCCAGCAGTTTTCAGGGTGGCGGCAATCAGCCCCAGCATTTT. The full variable domain, in which reference TRBV28 and TRBJ1-5 provide the parts outside the CDR3, is DVKVTQSSRYLVKRTGEKVFLECVQDMDHENMFWYRQDPGLGLRLIYFSYDVKMKEKGDIPEGYSVSREKKERFSLILESASTNQTSMYLCASSFQGGGNQPQHFGDGTRLSIL.